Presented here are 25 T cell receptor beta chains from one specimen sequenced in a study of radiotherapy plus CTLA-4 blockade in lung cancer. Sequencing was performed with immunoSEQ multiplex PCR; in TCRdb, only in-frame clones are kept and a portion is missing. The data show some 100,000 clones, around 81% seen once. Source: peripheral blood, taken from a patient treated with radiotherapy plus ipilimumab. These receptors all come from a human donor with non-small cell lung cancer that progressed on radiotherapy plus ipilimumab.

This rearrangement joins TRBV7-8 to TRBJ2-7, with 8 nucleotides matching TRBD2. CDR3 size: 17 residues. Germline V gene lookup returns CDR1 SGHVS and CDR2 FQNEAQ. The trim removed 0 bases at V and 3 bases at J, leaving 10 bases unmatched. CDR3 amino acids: CASSLATVSGAYYEQYF. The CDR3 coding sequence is TGTGCCAGCAGCTTAGCGACAGTTAGCGGGGCCTACTACGAGCAGTACTTC.

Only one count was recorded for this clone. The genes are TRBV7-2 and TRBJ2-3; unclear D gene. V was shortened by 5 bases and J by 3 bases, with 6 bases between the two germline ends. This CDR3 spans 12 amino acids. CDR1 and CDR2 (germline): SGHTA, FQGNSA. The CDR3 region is CASSERTDTQYF. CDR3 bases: TGTGCCAGCAGCGAAAGGACAGATACGCAGTATTTT.

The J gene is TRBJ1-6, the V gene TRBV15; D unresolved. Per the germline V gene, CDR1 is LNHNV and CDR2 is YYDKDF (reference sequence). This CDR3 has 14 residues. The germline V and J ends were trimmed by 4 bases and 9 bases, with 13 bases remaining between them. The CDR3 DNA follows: TGTGCCACCAGCACTCCTGTACTAGGTTCACCCCTCCACTTT. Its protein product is CATSTPVLGSPLHF. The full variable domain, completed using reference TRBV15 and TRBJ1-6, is DAMVIQNPRYQVTQFGKPVTLSCSQTLNHNVMYWYQQKSSQAPKLLFHYYDKDFNNEADTPDNFQSRRPNTSFCFLDIRSPGLGDTAMYLCATSTPVLGSPLHFGNGTRLTVT.

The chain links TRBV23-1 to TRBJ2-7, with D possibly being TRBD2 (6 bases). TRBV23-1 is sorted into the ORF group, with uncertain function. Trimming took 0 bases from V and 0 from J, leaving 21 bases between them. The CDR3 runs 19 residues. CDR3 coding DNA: TGCGCCAGCAGTCAATCCGGAGGTAGCGGAAGACTTGGCTCCTACGAGCAGTACTTC. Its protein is CASSQSGGSGRLGSYEQYF.

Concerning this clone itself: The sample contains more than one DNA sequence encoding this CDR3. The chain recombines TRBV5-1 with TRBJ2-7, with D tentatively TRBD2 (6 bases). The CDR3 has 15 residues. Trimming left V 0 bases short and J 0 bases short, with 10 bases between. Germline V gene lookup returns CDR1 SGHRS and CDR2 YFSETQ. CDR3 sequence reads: CASSLAGEVSYEQYF. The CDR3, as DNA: TGCGCCAGCAGCTTGGCGGGGGAAGTCTCCTACGAGCAGTACTTC.

The CDR3 coding sequence is TGTGCCAGCAGCTTATTCGAAATGAACACTGAAGCTTTCTTT. Translated, it gives CASSLFEMNTEAFF. The chain joins TRBV7-6 to TRBJ1-1; D gene uncertain. The germline V gene has CDR1 SGHVS and CDR2 FNYEAQ. This CDR3 has 14 amino acids. Trimming shortened V by 2 bases and J by 0 bases, and 7 bases separated the two germline ends.

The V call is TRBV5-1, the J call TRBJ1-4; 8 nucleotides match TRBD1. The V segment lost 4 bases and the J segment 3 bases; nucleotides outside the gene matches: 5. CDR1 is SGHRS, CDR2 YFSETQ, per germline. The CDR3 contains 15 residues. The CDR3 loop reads CASSTQGASNEKLFF. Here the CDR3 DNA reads TGCGCCAGCAGCACGCAGGGGGCGTCTAATGAAAAACTGTTTTTT. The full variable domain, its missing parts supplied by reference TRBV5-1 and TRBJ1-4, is KAGVTQTPRYLIKTRGQQVTLSCSPISGHRSVSWYQQTPGQGLQFLFEYFSETQRNKGNFPGRFSGRQFSNSRSEMNVSTLELGDSALYLCASSTQGASNEKLFFGSGTQLSVL.

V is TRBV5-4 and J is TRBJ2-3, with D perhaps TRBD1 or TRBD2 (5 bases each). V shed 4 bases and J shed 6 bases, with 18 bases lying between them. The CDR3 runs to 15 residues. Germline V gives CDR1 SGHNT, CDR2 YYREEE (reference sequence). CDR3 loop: CASSGRDLVVDTQYF. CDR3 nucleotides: TGTGCCAGCAGCGGAAGGGACCTAGTTGTGGATACGCAGTATTTT.

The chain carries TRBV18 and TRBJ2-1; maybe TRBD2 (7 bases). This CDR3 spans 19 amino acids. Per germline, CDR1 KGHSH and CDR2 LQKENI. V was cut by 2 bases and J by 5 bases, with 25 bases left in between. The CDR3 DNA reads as TGTGCCAGCTCACCAAGGTTAGGGGGAGGGCCGAGGTTCCACAATGAGCAGTTCTTC. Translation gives CASSPRLGGGPRFHNEQFF.

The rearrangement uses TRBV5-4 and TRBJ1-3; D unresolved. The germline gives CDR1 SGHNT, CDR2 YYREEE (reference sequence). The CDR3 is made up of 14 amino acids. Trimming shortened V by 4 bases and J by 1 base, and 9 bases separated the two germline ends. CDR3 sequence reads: CASSPDLSGNTIYF. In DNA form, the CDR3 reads TGTGCCAGCAGCCCCGATTTATCTGGAAACACCATATATTTT.

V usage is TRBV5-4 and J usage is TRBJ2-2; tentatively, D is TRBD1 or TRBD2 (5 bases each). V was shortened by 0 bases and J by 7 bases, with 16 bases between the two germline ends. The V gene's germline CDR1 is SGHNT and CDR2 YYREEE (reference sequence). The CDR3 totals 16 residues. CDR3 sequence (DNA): TGTGCCAGCAGCTTGGGGGGGAGAGGGAGAAACGGGGAGCTGTTTTTT. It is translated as CASSLGGRGRNGELFF.

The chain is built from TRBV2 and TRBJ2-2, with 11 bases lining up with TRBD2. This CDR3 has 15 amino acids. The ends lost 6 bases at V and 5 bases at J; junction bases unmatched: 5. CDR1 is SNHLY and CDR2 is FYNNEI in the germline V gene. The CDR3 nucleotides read TGTGCCAGCAGCCCTAGCGGGGGGTTAACCGGGGAGCTGTTTTTT. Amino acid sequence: CASSPSGGLTGELFF.

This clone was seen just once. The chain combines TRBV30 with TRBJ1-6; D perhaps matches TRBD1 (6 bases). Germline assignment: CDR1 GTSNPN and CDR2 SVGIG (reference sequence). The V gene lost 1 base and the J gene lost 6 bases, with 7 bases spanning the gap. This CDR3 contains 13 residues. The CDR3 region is CAWSGTANSPLHF. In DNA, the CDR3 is TGTGCCTGGAGTGGGACAGCTAATTCACCCCTCCACTTT.

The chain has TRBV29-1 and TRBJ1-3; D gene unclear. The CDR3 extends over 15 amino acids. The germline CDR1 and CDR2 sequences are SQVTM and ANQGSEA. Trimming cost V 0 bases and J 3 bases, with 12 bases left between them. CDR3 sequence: CSVEDRTRGGNTIYF. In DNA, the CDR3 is TGCAGCGTTGAAGATCGAACTCGGGGTGGAAACACCATATATTTT.

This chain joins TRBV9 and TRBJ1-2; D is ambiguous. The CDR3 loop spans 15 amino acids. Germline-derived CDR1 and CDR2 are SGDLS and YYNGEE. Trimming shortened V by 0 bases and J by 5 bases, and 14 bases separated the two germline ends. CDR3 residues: CASSVDPGGSYGYTF. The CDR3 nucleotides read TGTGCCAGCAGCGTAGACCCAGGTGGTTCTTATGGCTACACCTTC. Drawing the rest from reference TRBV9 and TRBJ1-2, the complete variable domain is DSGVTQTPKHLITATGQRVTLRCSPRSGDLSVYWYQQSLDQGLQFLIQYYNGEERAKGNILERFSAQQFPDLHSELNLSSLELGDSALYFCASSVDPGGSYGYTFGSGTRLTVV.

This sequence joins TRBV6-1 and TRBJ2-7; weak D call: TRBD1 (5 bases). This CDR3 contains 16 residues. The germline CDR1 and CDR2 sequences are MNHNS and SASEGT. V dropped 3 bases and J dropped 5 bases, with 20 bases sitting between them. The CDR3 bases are TGTGCCAGCAGTGAGAGTCCAGGGCCAGGGTTTAACGAGCAGTACTTC. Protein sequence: CASSESPGPGFNEQYF.

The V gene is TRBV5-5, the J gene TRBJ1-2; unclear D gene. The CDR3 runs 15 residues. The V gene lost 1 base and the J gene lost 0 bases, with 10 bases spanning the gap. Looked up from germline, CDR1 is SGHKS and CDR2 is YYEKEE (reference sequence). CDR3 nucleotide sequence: TGTGCCAGCAGCTTGACTTTGGGAGCTAACTATGGCTACACCTTC. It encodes CASSLTLGANYGYTF.

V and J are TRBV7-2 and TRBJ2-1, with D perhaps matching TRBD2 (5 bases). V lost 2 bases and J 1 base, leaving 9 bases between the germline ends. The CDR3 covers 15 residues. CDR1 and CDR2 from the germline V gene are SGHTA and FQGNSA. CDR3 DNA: TGTGCCAGCAGCTTACCTAGCCTTTCCTACAATGAGCAGTTCTTC. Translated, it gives CASSLPSLSYNEQFF.

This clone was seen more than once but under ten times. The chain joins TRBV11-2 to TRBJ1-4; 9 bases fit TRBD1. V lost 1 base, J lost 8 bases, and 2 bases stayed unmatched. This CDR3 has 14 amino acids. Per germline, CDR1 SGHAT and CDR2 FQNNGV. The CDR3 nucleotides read TGTGCCAGCAGCTTAGGGGGGACAGGGGAAAAACTGTTTTTT. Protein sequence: CASSLGGTGEKLFF.

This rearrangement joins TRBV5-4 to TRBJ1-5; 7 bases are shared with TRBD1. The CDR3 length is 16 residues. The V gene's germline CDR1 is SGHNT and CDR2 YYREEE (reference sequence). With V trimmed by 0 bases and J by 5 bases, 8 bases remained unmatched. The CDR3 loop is CASSLAGTEDYQPQHF. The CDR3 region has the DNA TGTGCCAGCAGCTTGGCAGGGACAGAAGACTATCAGCCCCAGCATTTT. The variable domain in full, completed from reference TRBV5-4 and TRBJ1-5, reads ETGVTQSPTHLIKTRGQQVTLRCSSQSGHNTVSWYQQALGQGPQFIFQYYREEENGRGNFPPRFSGLQFPNYSSELNVNALELDDSALYLCASSLAGTEDYQPQHFGDGTRLSIL.

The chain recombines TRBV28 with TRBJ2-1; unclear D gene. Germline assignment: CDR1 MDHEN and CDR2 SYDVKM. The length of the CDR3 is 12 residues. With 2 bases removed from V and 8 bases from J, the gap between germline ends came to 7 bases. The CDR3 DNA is TGTGCCAGCAGTTTACTGGGGTATGAGCAGTTCTTC. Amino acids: CASSLLGYEQFF.

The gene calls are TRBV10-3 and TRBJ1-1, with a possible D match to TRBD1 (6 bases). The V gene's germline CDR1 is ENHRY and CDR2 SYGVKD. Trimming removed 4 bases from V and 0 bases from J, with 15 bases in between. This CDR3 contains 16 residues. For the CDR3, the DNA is TGTGCCATCAGTGCGAAGGCAGGGGCGGTGAACACTGAAGCTTTCTTT. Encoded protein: CAISAKAGAVNTEAFF.

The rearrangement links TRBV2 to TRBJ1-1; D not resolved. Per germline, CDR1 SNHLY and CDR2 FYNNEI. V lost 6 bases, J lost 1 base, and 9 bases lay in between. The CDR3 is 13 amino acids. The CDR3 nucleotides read TGTGCCAGCAGCACCGTTCCGAACACTGAAGCTTTCTTT. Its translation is CASSTVPNTEAFF.

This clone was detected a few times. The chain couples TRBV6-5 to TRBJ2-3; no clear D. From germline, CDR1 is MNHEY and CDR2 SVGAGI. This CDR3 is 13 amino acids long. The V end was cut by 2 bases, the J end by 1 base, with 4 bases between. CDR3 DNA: TGTGCCAGCAGTTACCCTGGCACAGATACGCAGTATTTT. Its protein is CASSYPGTDTQYF.

CDR3 DNA sequence: TGTGCCACCAGCACGGGGCGGGGCCGGCTTGTCGAGCAGTACTTC. Translated: CATSTGRGRLVEQYF. The chain employs TRBV15 and TRBJ2-5; tentative D call: TRBD2 (6 bases). The DNA end favors TRBJ2-7, so the J call may be wrong. The CDR3 covers 15 residues. Germline CDR1 and CDR2: LNHNV and YYDKDF (reference sequence).